This entry concerns a single TCR beta chain. It lacks a known antigen. Base quality data are lacking; no much larger clone is found one base away. The sample belongs to a study of beta chain features in type 1 diabetes (dated by TCRdb to the late 2010s). For context, the study as a whole: Mean age, gender distribution, total cell number and subset yield did not differ between patients and healthy donors. Regulatory and stem cell-like memory subsets were obtained from only 8 patients and roughly eight healthy donors, while naive and central memory subsets were obtained from all 30 or so donors. A total of around 110,000,000 sorted cells were examined across all samples, and a strong correlation was observed between cell number per subset and RNA yield. In the study, TCRB repertoires of sorted circulating CD4+ T cell subsets from recently diagnosed type 1 diabetes patients were compared with those of matched healthy donors.

General conclusions and limits of the study: Because cDNA was sequenced instead of genomic DNA, activated cells with high expression could be over-represented, although the groups did not differ in activation or CD3 levels. PCR may preferentially amplify shorter templates, but because patient and control samples were amplified and corrected together, any resulting skew would affect both groups equally. Fewer insertions and more nucleotide deletions at VDJ recombination sites were observed in patients with type 1 diabetes, implying thymic rearrangement abnormalities. Because the HLA sub-analyses included only small numbers of individuals, any influence of HLA type on TCRB rearrangement was left unresolved. Naive, central memory and regulatory TCRB repertoires appeared more similar among patients than among healthy donors. A moderate but significant shortening of TCRB CDR3 length was observed in type 1 diabetes patients in all four CD4+ subsets.

From cysteine to phenylalanine, the CDR3 is 12 amino acids long. Just CDR3 DNA is preserved here, 36 bases in frame from base 1. Each donor gave one peripheral blood draw, approximately 110 mL on average, collected into heparinised tubes. Using a panel that included CD45RO, CCR7, CD25, CD127, CD95 and CD27, naive, central memory, regulatory and stem cell-like memory CD4+ T cells were sorted on a BD FACSAria II. All sorted populations exceeded 95% purity. Right away, PBMCs were isolated by Lymphoprep density gradient centrifugation and were stained directly, with no culture step. So that batch effects would be minimized, each experiment stained and sorted samples in pairs, pairing one healthy donor with one patient. The entire isolated RNA was reverse transcribed using the High Capacity cDNA Reverse Transcription Kit, and thus expressed TCRB transcripts were sequenced. Deep immunoSEQ sequencing was applied to naive, central memory and regulatory T cell samples, giving an average of roughly 3.5 million total reads per sample. Sorted cells were lysed in RLT buffer, and RNA was extracted using DNase-treated RNeasy Micro or Mini kits according to cell number. Each cell subset was processed on its own to prevent cross-contamination, while patient and healthy donor samples were processed together. Using the immunoSEQ multiplex PCR, TCRB sequences were amplified from cDNA into 87-bp fragments spanning the CDR3 region. Sequencing of the amplicons was performed on the Illumina HiSeq platform. In the original analysis: PCR bias was corrected computationally using synthetic template baselines, and reads within Hamming distance 2 were collapsed, with unmergeable singletons discarded. Reads were aligned against IMGT to assign V, D and J genes, CDR3 length and insertions or deletions at six rearrangement sites. Within each subset, clonotype counts were normalized to sorted cell number, after which true diversity and Gini coefficients were computed with the tcR R package. The overlap coefficient, calculated on TCRB nucleotide sequences, was used to quantify repertoire sharing. In TCRdb, the immuneACCESS table is reduced to in-frame sequences with V and J assigned. These tables do not hold every clone; where another copy was compared, an unresolved V gene accounts for under half, and the others remain unexplained. V and J calls and clone size are given by that table; D and trimming were obtained from the DNA. Within this sample are around 160,000 clones, with nearly 50% of them counted one time only. Jointly, the top ten make up roughly 0.42% of the sample.

Sequences were obtained from Tregs from blood. Taken with the paper, the label for cell subset or site translates to: regulatory CD4+ T cells. The chain is assembled from TRBV21-1 and TRBJ2-7; the table names TRBD2, a call not compared with the DNA. TRBV21-1 is a known pseudogene. The TCR comes from a young man in good health. The CDR3 here reads CASSKPSREQYF. DNA sequence: TGTGCCAGCAGCAAACCCTCGCGGGAGCAGTACTTC.